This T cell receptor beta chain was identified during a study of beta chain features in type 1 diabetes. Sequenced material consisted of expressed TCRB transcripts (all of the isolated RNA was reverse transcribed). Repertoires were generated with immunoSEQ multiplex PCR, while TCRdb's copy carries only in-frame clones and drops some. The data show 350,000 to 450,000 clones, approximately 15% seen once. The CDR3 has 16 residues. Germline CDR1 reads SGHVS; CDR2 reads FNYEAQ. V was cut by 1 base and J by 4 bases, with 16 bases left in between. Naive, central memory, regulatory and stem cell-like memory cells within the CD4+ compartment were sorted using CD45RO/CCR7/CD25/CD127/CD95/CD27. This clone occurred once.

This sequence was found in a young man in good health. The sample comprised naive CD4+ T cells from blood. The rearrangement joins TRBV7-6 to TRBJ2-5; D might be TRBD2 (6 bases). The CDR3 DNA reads TGTGCCAGCAGCTTAGGCGGGATGTTTGTTGGAGAGACCCAGTACTTC. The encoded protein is CASSLGGMFVGETQYF.